The rows below give T cell receptor beta chains drawn from one sample of a study of T cell changes during pregnancy in multiple sclerosis. Generated by immunoSEQ multiplex PCR, the TCRdb table keeps only in-frame clones and is missing some. The sample consists of 95,000 to 100,000 clones, approximately 92% of them appearing once. This sample comprised peripheral blood, obtained in the second trimester of pregnancy. These receptors were collected from a female donor with multiple sclerosis, enrolled in a pregnancy study. The CDR3 runs from the conserved cysteine through the conserved F or W.

16 TRBJ1-2 TRBV5-1 CASSLARGLANYGYTF
15 TRBJ2-3 TRBV18 CASSPREGLRDTQYF
16 TRBJ1-5 TRBV28 CASSFLGVEGFQPQHF
11 TRBJ2-3 TRBV30 CAWSVSDTQYF
15 TRBJ2-5 TRBV27 CASSLGDRRGETQYF
14 TRBJ2-5 TRBV6-5 CASTPPTGAKTQYF
11 TRBJ1-1 TRBV29-1 CSVTGGREAFF
12 TRBJ1-3 TRBV28 CASLGPGNTIYF
18 TRBJ2-1 TRBV4-2 CASSQFLPGGTGKNEQFF
11 TRBJ1-4 TRBV11-2 CASSQYEKLFF
14 TRBJ2-2 TRBV6-5 CASSYTPDTGELFF
15 TRBJ2-3 TRBV5-8 CASSLNRVYTDTQYF
13 TRBJ2-1 TRBV6-6 CASSWSVANEQFF
16 TRBJ1-2 TRBV5-3 CARSFGRLFGYVGYTF
16 TRBJ2-3 TRBV5-1 CASSVVRGFATDTQYF
14 TRBJ2-1 TRBV28 CASSWSSGYNEQFF
14 TRBJ2-7 TRBV30 CAWRGQDHSYEQYF
16 TRBJ2-3 TRBV10-3 CAISESVAGAGGTQYF
11 TRBJ2-1 TRBV19 CASSMGLDEFF
21 TRBJ2-7 TRBV5-1 CASSLDPPRLAGASLTYEQYF
14 TRBJ2-7 TRBV2 CASSYKTDFYEQYF
15 TRBJ2-1 TRBV21-1 CASSYGGGSYNEQFF
15 TRBJ2-7 TRBV5-1 CASRLGTGGSYEQYF
15 TRBJ1-2 TRBV6-6 CASSYQAISLYGYTF
20 TRBJ2-2 TRBV14 CASSRIRLAGGFANTGELFF
13 TRBJ1-2 TRBV7-9 CASSLVGVPGYTF
16 TRBJ2-1 TRBV9 CASSSFSGLGGDEQFF
11 TRBJ2-1 TRBV28 CASSPHNEQFF
15 TRBJ2-2 TRBV4-3 CASSRLLVGTGELFF
12 TRBJ2-7 TRBV5-1 CASSLNIYEQYF
13 TRBJ1-2 TRBV25-1 CASTGYAGYGYTF
14 TRBJ2-1 TRBV5-1 CASSLGQGMGEQFF
15 TRBJ1-4 TRBV5-4 CASSFTGGTNEKLFF
14 TRBJ2-5 TRBV12-5 CASDQTDYQETQYF
11 TRBJ2-5 TRBV2 CASRGGETQYF
15 TRBJ2-2 TRBV7-9 CASSLTSGNTGELFF
17 TRBJ2-1 TRBV7-8 CASSWPLWERAFNEQFF
16 TRBJ1-1 TRBV7-8 CASSPLRAPGETEAFF
16 TRBJ2-1 TRBV15 CATSHPTSGDYNEQFF
16 TRBJ2-1 TRBV4-2 CASSQDMGEEYNEQFF
15 TRBJ2-7 TRBV11-2 CASSLWGLADYEQYF